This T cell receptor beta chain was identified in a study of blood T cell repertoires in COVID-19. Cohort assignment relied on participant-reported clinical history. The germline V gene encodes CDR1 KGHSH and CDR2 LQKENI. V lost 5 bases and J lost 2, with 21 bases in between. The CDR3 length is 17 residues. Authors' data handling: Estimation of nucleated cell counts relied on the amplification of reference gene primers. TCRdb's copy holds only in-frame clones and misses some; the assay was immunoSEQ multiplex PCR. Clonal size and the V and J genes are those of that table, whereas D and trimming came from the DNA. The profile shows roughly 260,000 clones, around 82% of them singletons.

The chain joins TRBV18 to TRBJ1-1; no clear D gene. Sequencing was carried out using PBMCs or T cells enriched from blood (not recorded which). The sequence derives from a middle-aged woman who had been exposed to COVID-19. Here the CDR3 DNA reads TGTGCCAGCTCAAACCTAGGTGGCACAAAACTAAACACTGAAGCTTTCTTT. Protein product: CASSNLGGTKLNTEAFF.